Described below is a single T cell receptor beta chain sequence and its context. The antigen is unknown. The data were obtained in a study of T cell repertoires in cytomegalovirus infection. Across the whole study: Signatures in public TCR beta sequences pointed to both CMV infection and matching HLA type.

General study findings and limits: HLA-C-restricted TCR beta clonotypes specific for CMV led the ex vivo response.

This CDR3 has 16 residues. Germline V CDR1 and CDR2: SGDLS, YYNGEE. After removal of 3 bases from V and 4 bases from J, the junction contained 10 bases not matched to a gene. TCRdb redid the calling of the reads with MiXCR, one entry per CDR3 protein. The profile shows 100,000 to 150,000 distinct CDR3 sequences, about 32% of them singletons. This clonotype was sampled from a human donor in good health (CMV status not recorded). Some clones in this sample may be carry-over from other donors' samples. The chain joins TRBV9 to TRBJ2-1, with 7 bases fitting TRBD2. The input for sequencing was CD8+ T cells from cultured PBMCs, taken from culture after CMV antigen stimulation. The CDR3 coding sequence is TGTGCCAGCAGCGCCTCTTCCGGGACTATGTACAATGAGCAGTTCTTC. It translates to CASSASSGTMYNEQFF.